The rows below give T cell receptor beta chains drawn from one sample of a study of T cells in Graves' hyperthyroidism and ophthalmopathy. TCRdb re-called the multiplex PCR reads through MiXCR, storing one row per CDR3 protein. The sample lists around 340,000 distinct CDR3 sequences, 18% seen once, with under 55% in the top ten. The sequencing input was blood. These receptors originate from a woman between 50 and 59 years old with Graves' hyperthyroidism. CDR3s include the opening cysteine and the closing phenylalanine or tryptophan.

V gene,J gene,CDR3 protein
TRBV2,TRBJ2-1,CASSEHNEQFF
TRBV7-2,TRBJ2-1,CASSLTGTNYNEQFF
TRBV6-4,TRBJ1-2,CASETRSYGYTF
TRBV29-1,TRBJ2-3,CSVEGRGTSTDTQYF
TRBV19,TRBJ1-5,CASSQQGWDQPQHF
TRBV20-1,TRBJ2-7,CSARAGEGYEQYF
TRBV9,TRBJ2-7,CASSADPTGSEQYF
TRBV27,TRBJ1-5,CASSLEGGNQPQHF
TRBV24-1,TRBJ1-5,CATTTSGCNQPQHF
TRBV3-1,TRBJ1-2,CASSQETNFYGGYTF
TRBV6-1,TRBJ1-5,CASSATGPNQPQHF
TRBV9,TRBJ2-2,CASTLGGGTGELFF
TRBV2,TRBJ2-1,CASRTLAGGLGEQFF
TRBV29-1,TRBJ1-1,CSVERRLNTEAFF
TRBV19,TRBJ1-1,CASSAQGRGNTEAFF
TRBV12-3/TRBV12-4,TRBJ2-3,CASRRLIAGGIEDTQYF
TRBV6-1,TRBJ2-2,CASGAGGMAGELFF
TRBV2,TRBJ2-1,CASSVAGGPNGEQFF
TRBV29-1,TRBJ1-2,CSVARTGVGYTF
TRBV7-9,TRBJ2-7,CASSSPTGREQYF
TRBV6-5,TRBJ1-1,CASSYAATDMNTEAFF
TRBV20-1,TRBJ2-5,CGAKRGEWETQYF
TRBV20-1,TRBJ2-3,CSASGLAGSTDTQYF
TRBV7-3,TRBJ1-2,CASSSNPTQGRPYYGYTF